This is a list of T cell receptor beta chains from one sample in a study of CD8 T cells in Susac syndrome. From the immunoSEQ multiplex PCR reads, TCRdb called clonotypes with MiXCR, one entry per CDR3 protein. Of 150,000 to 190,000 distinct CDR3 sequences in the sample, less than 97% were seen once. Sequencing was carried out using CD8+ T cells from PBMCs. The receptors come from a human donor with multiple sclerosis. Each CDR3 is given with its conserved first and last residue. A D gene is named only where the DNA matches it firmly. Size tells how often a clone was seen (once, few, many) or the class of an expanded clone, and some rows leave it out.

len	d_gene	v_gene	j_gene	abundance	CDR3aa	CDR3nt
14	TRBD2	TRBV27	TRBJ2-1	-	CASKRGGALDEQFF	TGTGCCAGCAAGCGCGGGGGGGCATTGGATGAGCAGTTCTTC
16	TRBD2	TRBV3-1	TRBJ2-5	-	CASSGLGTSEKETQYF	TGTGCCAGCAGTGGACTCGGGACTAGCGAGAAAGAGACCCAGTACTTC
13	-	TRBV4-2	TRBJ1-5	-	CASSPDRYQPQHF	TGTGCCAGCAGCCCGGACCGCTATCAGCCCCAGCATTTT
11	-	TRBV29-1	TRBJ1-3	-	CSAVSGNTIYF	TGCAGCGCCGTCTCTGGAAACACCATATATTTT
14	TRBD2	TRBV2	TRBJ2-5	-	CASSSGLAEETQYF	TGTGCCAGCAGCTCGGGACTAGCGGAGGAGACCCAGTACTTC
13	-	TRBV27	TRBJ1-6	-	CASSPGPGREGNF	TGTGCCAGCAGTCCCGGGCCAGGCAGGGAAGGAAACTTT
13	-	TRBV25-1	TRBJ1-1	once	CASSWGYNTEAFF	TGTGCCAGCAGTTGGGGGTACAACACTGAAGCTTTCTTT
12	-	TRBV3-1	TRBJ2-2	-	CASSQEGGTPFF	TGTGCCAGCAGCCAAGAAGGCGGGACCCCGTTTTTT
12	-	TRBV12-3/TRBV12-4	TRBJ1-5	-	CASKLRGQPQHF	TGTGCCAGCAAGTTAAGGGGTCAGCCCCAGCATTTT
16	TRBD1	TRBV24-1	TRBJ2-1	-	CATSDSQTGGWGEQFF	TGTGCCACCAGTGATAGTCAGACAGGGGGATGGGGTGAGCAGTTCTTC
12	TRBD1	TRBV29-1	TRBJ2-7	once	CSVFDRGGEQYF	TGCAGCGTATTCGACAGGGGTGGTGAGCAGTACTTC
14	-	TRBV5-1	TRBJ2-3	-	CASSLEKATDTQYF	TGCGCCAGCAGCTTGGAAAAGGCTACAGATACGCAGTATTTT
14	-	TRBV13	TRBJ1-2	-	CASSLQGGDYGYTF	TGTGCCAGCAGCTTACAGGGAGGTGACTATGGCTACACCTTC
13	TRBD1	TRBV29-1	TRBJ1-2	-	CSGRDRGHYGYTF	TGCAGCGGCAGGGACAGGGGACATTATGGCTACACCTTC
17	TRBD1	TRBV5-1	TRBJ1-1	-	CASSSPMTGDSNTEAFF	TGCGCCAGCAGCTCCCCTATGACAGGGGATTCGAACACTGAAGCTTTCTTT
14	TRBD1	TRBV13	TRBJ2-7	-	CASSLGRGPDEQYF	TGTGCCAGCAGCTTAGGCAGGGGGCCGGACGAGCAGTACTTC
15	-	TRBV9	TRBJ1-5	few	CASSLGTASNQPQHF	TGTGCCAGCAGCTTAGGGACTGCTAGCAATCAGCCCCAGCATTTT
14	-	TRBV14	TRBJ1-1	-	CASSQEGPNTEAFF	TGTGCCAGCAGCCAAGAAGGTCCGAACACTGAAGCTTTCTTT
13	-	TRBV20-1	TRBJ2-3	-	CSARIRTANTQYF	TGCAGTGCTAGAATCCGAACCGCGAATACGCAGTATTTT
16	TRBD1	TRBV12-3/TRBV12-4	TRBJ2-2	-	CASSSPAGGEIGELFF	TGTGCCAGCAGTTCCCCCGCAGGGGGCGAGATCGGGGAGCTGTTTTTT
12	-	TRBV29-1	TRBJ1-1	-	CSVGLLGVEAFF	TGCAGCGTTGGATTGCTCGGAGTTGAAGCTTTCTTT
13	-	TRBV6-2/TRBV6-3	TRBJ1-1	-	CASSYGGEREAFF	TGTGCCAGCAGTTATGGGGGAGAACGGGAAGCTTTCTTT
12	TRBD1	TRBV30	TRBJ1-2	-	CALRQGGDGYTF	TGTGCCTTACGACAGGGGGGAGATGGCTACACCTTC
15	TRBD2	TRBV29-1	TRBJ2-7	-	CSVEELAGDSYEQYF	TGCAGCGTTGAAGAATTAGCGGGGGACTCCTACGAGCAGTACTTC
15	TRBD2	TRBV3-1	TRBJ2-2	-	CASSHGGANTGELFF	TGTGCCAGCAGCCATGGGGGGGCGAACACCGGGGAGCTGTTTTTT